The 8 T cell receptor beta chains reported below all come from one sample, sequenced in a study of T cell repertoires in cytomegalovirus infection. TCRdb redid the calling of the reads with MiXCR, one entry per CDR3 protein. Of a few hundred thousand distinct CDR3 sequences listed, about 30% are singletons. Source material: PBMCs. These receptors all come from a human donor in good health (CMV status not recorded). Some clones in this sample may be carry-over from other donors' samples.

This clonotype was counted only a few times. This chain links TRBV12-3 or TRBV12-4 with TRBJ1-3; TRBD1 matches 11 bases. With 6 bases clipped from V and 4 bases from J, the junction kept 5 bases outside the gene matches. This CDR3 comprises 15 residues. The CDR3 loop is CASSRDRGYGNTIYF. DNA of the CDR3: TGTGCCAGCAGCCGGGACAGGGGGTACGGAAACACCATATATTTT.

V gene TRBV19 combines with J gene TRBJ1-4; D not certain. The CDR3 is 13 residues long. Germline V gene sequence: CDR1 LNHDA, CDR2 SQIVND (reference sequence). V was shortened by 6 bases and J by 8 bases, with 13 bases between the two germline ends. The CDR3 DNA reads TGTGCCAGTAGGAAACGGAGTAGCGAAAAACTGTTTTTT. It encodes CASRKRSSEKLFF.

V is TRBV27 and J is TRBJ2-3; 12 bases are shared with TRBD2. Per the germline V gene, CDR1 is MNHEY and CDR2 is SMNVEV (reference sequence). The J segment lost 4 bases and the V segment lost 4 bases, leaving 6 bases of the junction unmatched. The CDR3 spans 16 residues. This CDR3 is CASSSLAGGPADTQYF. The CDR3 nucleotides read TGTGCCAGCAGTTCCCTAGCGGGAGGGCCGGCAGATACGCAGTATTTT.

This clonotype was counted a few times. CDR3 loop: CASSLGAGTLTEQYF. CDR3 sequence (DNA): TGTGCCAGCAGCTTGGGGGCTGGGACTCTTACAGAGCAGTACTTC. The chain employs TRBV5-6 and TRBJ2-7, with D maybe TRBD2 (6 bases). The germline CDR1 and CDR2 sequences are SGHDT and YYEEEE. The CDR3 length is 15 residues. Trimming cost V 0 bases and J 7 bases, with 17 bases left between them.

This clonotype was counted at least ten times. As DNA, the CDR3 is TGTGCCAGCACCGTGGGTCGGAACACTGAAGCTTTCTTT. Its translation: CASTVGRNTEAFF. The chain links TRBV12-3 or TRBV12-4 to TRBJ1-1; no firm D call. CDR3 length: 13 amino acids. V gave up 7 bases and J gave up 1 base, with 10 bases separating them.

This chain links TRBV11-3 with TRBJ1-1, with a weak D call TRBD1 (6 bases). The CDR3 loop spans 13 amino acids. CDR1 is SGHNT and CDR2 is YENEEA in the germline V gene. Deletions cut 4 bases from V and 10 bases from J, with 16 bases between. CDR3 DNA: TGTGCCAGCAGCTCGCACACAGGGTCGGGAGCTTTCTTT. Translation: CASSSHTGSGAFF.

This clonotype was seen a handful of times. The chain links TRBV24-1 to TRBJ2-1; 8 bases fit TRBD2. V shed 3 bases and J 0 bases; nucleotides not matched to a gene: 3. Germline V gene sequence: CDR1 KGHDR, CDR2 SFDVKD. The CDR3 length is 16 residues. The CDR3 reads CATSDRSGSSYNEQFF. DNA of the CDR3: TGTGCCACCAGTGATCGAAGCGGGAGCTCCTACAATGAGCAGTTCTTC.

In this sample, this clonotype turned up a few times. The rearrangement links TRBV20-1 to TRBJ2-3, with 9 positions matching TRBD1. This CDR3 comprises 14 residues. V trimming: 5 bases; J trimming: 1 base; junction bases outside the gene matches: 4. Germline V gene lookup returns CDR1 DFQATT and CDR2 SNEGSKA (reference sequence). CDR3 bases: TGCAGTGCTCTATGGACAGGGGGCACAGATACGCAGTATTTT. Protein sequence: CSALWTGGTDTQYF.